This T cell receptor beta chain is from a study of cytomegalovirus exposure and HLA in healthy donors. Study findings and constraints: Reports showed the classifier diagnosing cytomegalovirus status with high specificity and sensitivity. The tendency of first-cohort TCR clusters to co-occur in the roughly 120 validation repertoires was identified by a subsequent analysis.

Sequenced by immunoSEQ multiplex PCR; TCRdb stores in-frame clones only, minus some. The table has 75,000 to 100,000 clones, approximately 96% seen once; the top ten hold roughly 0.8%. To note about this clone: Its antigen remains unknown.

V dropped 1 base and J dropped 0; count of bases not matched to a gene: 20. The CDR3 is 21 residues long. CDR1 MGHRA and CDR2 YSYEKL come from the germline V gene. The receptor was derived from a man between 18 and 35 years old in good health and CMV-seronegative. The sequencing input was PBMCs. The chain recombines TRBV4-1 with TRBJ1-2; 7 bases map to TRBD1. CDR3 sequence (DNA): TGCGCCAGCAGCCAAGTACAGGAGGTGGGTGTGACAGGGCGAACTAACTATGGCTACACCTTC. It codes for CASSQVQEVGVTGRTNYGYTF.